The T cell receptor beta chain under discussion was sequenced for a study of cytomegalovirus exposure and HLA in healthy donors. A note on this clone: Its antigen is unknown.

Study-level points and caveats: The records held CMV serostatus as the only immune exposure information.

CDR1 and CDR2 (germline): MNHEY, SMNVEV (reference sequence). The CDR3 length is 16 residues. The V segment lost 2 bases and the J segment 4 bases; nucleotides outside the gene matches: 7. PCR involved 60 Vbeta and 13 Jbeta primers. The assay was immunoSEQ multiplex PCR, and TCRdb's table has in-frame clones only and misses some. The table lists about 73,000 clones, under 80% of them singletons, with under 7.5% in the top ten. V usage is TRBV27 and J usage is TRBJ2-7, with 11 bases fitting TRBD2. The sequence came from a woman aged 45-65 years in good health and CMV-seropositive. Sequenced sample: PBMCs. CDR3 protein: CASSLMGSGGAYEQYF. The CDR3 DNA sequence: TGTGCCAGCAGTTTAATGGGTAGCGGGGGGGCGTACGAGCAGTACTTC.